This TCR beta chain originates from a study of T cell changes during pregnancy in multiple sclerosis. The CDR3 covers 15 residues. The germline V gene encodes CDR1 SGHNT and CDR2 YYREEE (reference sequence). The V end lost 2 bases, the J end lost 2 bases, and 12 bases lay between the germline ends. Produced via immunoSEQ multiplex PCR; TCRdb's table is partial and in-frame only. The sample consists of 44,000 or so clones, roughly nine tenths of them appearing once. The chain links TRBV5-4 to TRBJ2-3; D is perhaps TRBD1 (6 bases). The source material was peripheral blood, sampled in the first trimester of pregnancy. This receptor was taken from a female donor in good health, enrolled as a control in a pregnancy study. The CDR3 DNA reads TGTGCCAGCAGCTTTTCAGGGGCTACCACAGATACGCAGTATTTT. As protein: CASSFSGATTDTQYF.